Each of the 22 T cell receptor beta chains below was sequenced from the same sample in a study of human thymus T cells. Assay: immunoSEQ multiplex PCR; the TCRdb copy retains only in-frame clones and omits some. This sample has tens of thousands of clones; 90% to 95% occur once, and the top ten carry about 0.032%. Thymus was obtained from resections taken during corrective heart surgery. Specimen: thymus tissue. All receptors derive from a girl less than two years old with a congenital heart defect but otherwise immunologically healthy.

The genes are TRBV30 and TRBJ2-2; weak D call: TRBD1 (11 bases). The CDR3 contains 23 residues. CDR1 is GTSNPN, CDR2 SVGIG, per germline (reference sequence). The CDR3 sequence is CFPPPGQGELAGHPHAITGELFF. The DNA of the CDR3 is TGTTTTCCACCACCGGGACAGGGGGAACTAGCGGGACACCCCCACGCGATCACCGGGGAGCTGTTTTTT.

This chain links TRBV4-1 with TRBJ2-3, with TRBD1 matching 7 bases. CDR3 length: 17 residues. Germline V gene lookup returns CDR1 MGHRA and CDR2 YSYEKL. V was clipped by 0 bases and J by 0 bases; unmatched bases: 6. CDR3 DNA: TGCGCCAGCAGCCAAGAGGACAGGACAGGTAGCACAGATACGCAGTATTTT. It translates to CASSQEDRTGSTDTQYF.

The chain is built from TRBV5-5 and TRBJ2-5; 13 nucleotides match TRBD2. This CDR3 has 19 amino acids. J was trimmed by 5 bases and V by 1 base; bases with no gene match: 14. Per germline, CDR1 SGHKS and CDR2 YYEKEE (reference sequence). CDR3 region: CASSLIVGLAGADWETQYF. In DNA form, the CDR3 reads TGTGCCAGCAGCTTGATCGTCGGACTAGCGGGAGCCGATTGGGAGACCCAGTACTTC.

The table lists this clone with a count of one. This chain connects TRBV7-2 to TRBJ2-3, with a tentative D call TRBD1 (6 bases). The V gene lost 3 bases and the J gene lost 2 bases, with 15 bases spanning the gap. The CDR3 is 16 amino acids. Per the germline V gene, CDR1 is SGHTA and CDR2 is FQGNSA. DNA of the CDR3: TGTGCCAGCAGCTTCCGAAGGGACAATGTCACAGATACGCAGTATTTT. Protein sequence: CASSFRRDNVTDTQYF.

The gene calls are TRBV15 and TRBJ2-1; 9 bases line up with TRBD2. The J segment lost 3 bases and the V segment lost 0 bases, leaving 3 bases of the junction unmatched. The CDR3 runs 16 residues. Germline values: CDR1 LNHNV, CDR2 YYDKDF (reference sequence). For the CDR3, the DNA is TGTGCCACCAGCAGAGATTCTAGCGGGATCTACAATGAGCAGTTCTTC. Its protein product is CATSRDSSGIYNEQFF.

The chain combines TRBV5-4 with TRBJ2-1, with D tentatively TRBD1 (6 bases). Germline V gene sequence: CDR1 SGHNT, CDR2 YYREEE (reference sequence). CDR3 length: 16 residues. Deletions cut 4 bases from V and 2 bases from J, with 16 bases between. CDR3 coding DNA: TGTGCCAGCAGCGTAGAACAGGGTGACGCCTACAATGAGCAGTTCTTC. It specifies CASSVEQGDAYNEQFF.

This chain's CDR3 is CASSESGYGYTF. The CDR3 DNA follows: TGCGCCAGCAGTGAGTCAGGCTATGGCTACACCTTC. V is TRBV10-1 and J is TRBJ1-2; D unclear. Deletions cut 0 bases from V and 4 bases from J, with 3 bases between. From germline, CDR1 is WNHNN and CDR2 SYGVQD (reference sequence). This CDR3 contains 12 residues.

The V call is TRBV11-1, the J call TRBJ2-3; 8 bases line up with TRBD2. CDR3 length: 16 residues. Unmatched junction bases numbered 8, after V lost 1 base and J lost 5 bases. Germline values: CDR1 SGHAT, CDR2 FQDESV (reference sequence). CDR3 coding DNA: TGTGCCAGCAGCTTAGGTCCGGGAGGGACCGGAGATACGCAGTATTTT. It codes for CASSLGPGGTGDTQYF.

The chain couples TRBV7-9 to TRBJ1-1; no definite D call. In germline, CDR1 is SEHNR, CDR2 FQNEAQ (reference sequence). Trimming removed 3 bases from V and 3 bases from J, with 5 bases in between. CDR3 size: 12 residues. The CDR3 DNA sequence: TGTGCCAGCAGCTTCGTAGACACTGAAGCTTTCTTT. Its protein is CASSFVDTEAFF.

V gene TRBV15 combines with J gene TRBJ2-7; TRBD1 matches at 8 bases. Trimming cost V 2 bases and J 9 bases; bases outside gene matches: 12. This CDR3 spans 15 amino acids. Looked up from germline, CDR1 is LNHNV and CDR2 is YYDKDF (reference sequence). CDR3 DNA: TGTGCCACCAGCAGAACTTTTTGGCAGGGGGCGTCGCAGTACTTC. Amino acid sequence: CATSRTFWQGASQYF.

The CDR3 coding sequence is TGCGCCAGCAGCCAAGATGTCCCTACCAAAGTGGAGACCCAGTACTTC. Protein sequence: CASSQDVPTKVETQYF. The chain recombines TRBV4-1 with TRBJ2-5, with unresolved D. CDR3 length: 16 amino acids. V was pared by 0 bases and J by 5 bases, with 16 bases between. Germline CDR1 MGHRA, CDR2 YSYEKL.

The gene calls are TRBV30 and TRBJ2-3; TRBD1 matches at 9 bases. The V and J ends lost 3 bases and 5 bases, in that order; junction bases with no gene match: 9. The V gene's germline CDR1 is GTSNPN and CDR2 SVGIG (reference sequence). CDR3 length: 15 residues. CDR3 protein: CAWSVGGQGRDTQYF. The CDR3 DNA sequence: TGTGCCTGGAGCGTAGGGGGACAGGGCAGAGATACGCAGTATTTT. The complete variable domain, with remaining parts taken from reference TRBV30 and TRBJ2-3, reads SQTIHQWPATLVQPVGSPLSLECTVEGTSNPNLYWYRQAAGRGLQLLFYSVGIGQISSEVPQNLSASRPQDRQFILSSKKLLLSDSGFYLCAWSVGGQGRDTQYFGPGTRLTVL.

The chain employs TRBV4-1 and TRBJ1-4; 7 bases agree with TRBD1. CDR1 and CDR2 from the germline V gene are MGHRA and YSYEKL. Trimming cost V 0 bases and J 2 bases; bases outside gene matches: 3. This CDR3 is built from 16 residues. CDR3 bases: TGCGCCAGCAGCCAAGATGGGGGACAGACTAATGAAAAACTGTTTTTT. Encoded protein: CASSQDGGQTNEKLFF.

The rearrangement uses TRBV27 and TRBJ1-1; D possibly corresponds to TRBD1 (5 bases). V lost 3 bases and J 2 bases, leaving 13 bases between the germline ends. This CDR3 region has 15 residues. CDR1 and CDR2 from the germline V gene are MNHEY and SMNVEV (reference sequence). The CDR3 nucleotides are TGTGCCAGCAGTTTCGCAGGGTTGGAAAACACTGAAGCTTTCTTT. This codes for CASSFAGLENTEAFF.

V is TRBV11-2 and J is TRBJ1-2; 8 bases align to TRBD1. CDR1 SGHAT and CDR2 FQNNGV come from the germline V gene. The CDR3 is 16 residues long. V lost 1 base to trimming and J lost 6 bases; unmatched junction nucleotides: 10. The CDR3 loop reads CASSLVTLTGGHGYTF. The DNA of the CDR3 is TGTGCCAGCAGCTTAGTAACCCTTACAGGGGGTCATGGCTACACCTTC.

Here the CDR3 DNA reads TGTGCCAGCTCACCACCGACCGCGTTAGCCAAAAACATTCAGTACTTC. Residues: CASSPPTALAKNIQYF. The genes are TRBV18 and TRBJ2-4; no clear D. Germline V gene data show CDR1 as KGHSH and CDR2 as LQKENI. With 0 bases removed from V and 0 bases from J, the gap between germline ends came to 9 bases. The length of the CDR3 is 16 residues.

This chain uses TRBV10-3 with TRBJ1-2; D ambiguous. CDR1 ENHRY and CDR2 SYGVKD come from the germline V gene. V lost 3 bases and J lost 1, with 24 bases in between. The CDR3 consists of 19 residues. The chain's CDR3 is CAISDFLRPPGDHNYGYTF. Written as DNA, the CDR3 is TGTGCCATCAGTGACTTCCTTAGGCCCCCCGGGGATCATAACTATGGCTACACCTTC.

This clone occurred once. This rearrangement joins TRBV4-2 to TRBJ2-5; D ambiguous. Trimming stripped 0 bases from V and 2 bases from J, with 10 bases between. The CDR3 runs 15 residues. Germline V gene data show CDR1 as LGHNA and CDR2 as YNFKEQ. CDR3: CASSQDPLQQETQYF. The DNA of the CDR3 is TGTGCCAGCAGCCAAGACCCGTTACAACAAGAGACCCAGTACTTC.

The rearrangement uses TRBV27 and TRBJ2-7; 8 nucleotides match TRBD1. CDR3 length equals 17 residues. Germline values: CDR1 MNHEY, CDR2 SMNVEV (reference sequence). V trimming: 8 bases; J trimming: 3 bases; junction bases outside the gene matches: 18. The CDR3 sequence: CASSRQGFSLSSYEQYF. DNA of the CDR3: TGTGCCAGCTCACGACAGGGGTTTTCGTTATCGAGCTACGAGCAGTACTTC.

This clone was seen just once. The CDR3 nucleotides read TGTGCCAGTTTAGGGCGGGGAAAAAGCTCCTACAATGAGCAGTTCTTC. It translates to CASLGRGKSSYNEQFF. The chain has TRBV19 and TRBJ2-1, with D possibly matching TRBD2 (6 bases). This CDR3 comprises 16 residues. Trimming left V 8 bases short and J 0 bases short, with 17 bases between. Germline lookup yields CDR1 LNHDA and CDR2 SQIVND (reference sequence).

The chain joins TRBV23-1 to TRBJ1-1; TRBD1 is a possible D gene (6 bases). TRBV23-1 counts as an open reading frame of uncertain function. Trimming took off 3 bases at V and 4 bases at J, with 24 bases between the two ends. There are 18 residues in the CDR3. CDR3 protein: CASSHPGLGGRVGTEAFF. Written as DNA, the CDR3 is TGCGCCAGCAGTCATCCCGGATTAGGGGGTAGAGTCGGCACTGAAGCTTTCTTT.

The rearrangement uses TRBV18 and TRBJ2-1; D remains unclear. The CDR3 is made up of 10 amino acids. The germline gives CDR1 KGHSH, CDR2 LQKENI. V was clipped by 6 bases and J by 7 bases, with 4 bases between them. The DNA of the CDR3 is TGTGCCAGCTCCCAGAATGAGCAGTTCTTC. Translating it yields CASSQNEQFF.